This TCR beta chain derives from a study of identical twins. Broader study findings: Whereas memory repertoires showed no such difference, abundant cord blood beta clonotypes carried fewer insertions. Invariant populations such as MAIT and iNKT cells could partly muddle zero-insertion analyses.

Regarding this clonotype: Its antigen is as yet unknown.

The length of the CDR3 is 14 residues. Losses at the gene ends were 0 bases for V and 5 bases for J; bases not matched to a gene: 6. The germline V gene encodes CDR1 DFQATT and CDR2 SNEGSKA (reference sequence). Unique molecular identifiers were present on cDNA, and template switching added a universal primer site. TCRdb ran MiXCR on the 5' RACE reads and lists one entry per CDR3 protein. The table lists some 1,600,000 distinct CDR3 sequences, more than 30% of them singletons. Sequencing was carried out using cord blood. V is TRBV20-1 and J is TRBJ2-5; 7 bases agree with TRBD2. The receptor's source is a newborn girl in good health. This CDR3 reads CSARDGKGGETQYF. The CDR3 DNA is TGCAGTGCTAGAGATGGAAAGGGAGGGGAGACCCAGTACTTC.